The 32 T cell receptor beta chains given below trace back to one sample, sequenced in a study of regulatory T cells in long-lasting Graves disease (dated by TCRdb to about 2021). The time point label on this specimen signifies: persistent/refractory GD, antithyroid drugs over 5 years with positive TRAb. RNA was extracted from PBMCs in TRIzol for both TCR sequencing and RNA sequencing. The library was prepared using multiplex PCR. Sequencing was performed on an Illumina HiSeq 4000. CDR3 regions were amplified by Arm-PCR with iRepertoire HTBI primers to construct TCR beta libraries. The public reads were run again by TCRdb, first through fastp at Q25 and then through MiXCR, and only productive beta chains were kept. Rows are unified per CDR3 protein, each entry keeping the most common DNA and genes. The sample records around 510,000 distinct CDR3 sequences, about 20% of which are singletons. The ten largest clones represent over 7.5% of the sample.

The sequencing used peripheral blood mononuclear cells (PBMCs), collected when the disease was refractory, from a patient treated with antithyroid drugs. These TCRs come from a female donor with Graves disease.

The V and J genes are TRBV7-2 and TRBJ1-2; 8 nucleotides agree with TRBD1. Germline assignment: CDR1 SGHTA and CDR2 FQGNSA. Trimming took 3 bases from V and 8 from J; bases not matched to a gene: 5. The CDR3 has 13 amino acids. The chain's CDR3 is CASSLRTGKGYTF. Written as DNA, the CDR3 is TGTGCCAGCAGCTTGAGGACAGGGAAGGGCTACACCTTC.

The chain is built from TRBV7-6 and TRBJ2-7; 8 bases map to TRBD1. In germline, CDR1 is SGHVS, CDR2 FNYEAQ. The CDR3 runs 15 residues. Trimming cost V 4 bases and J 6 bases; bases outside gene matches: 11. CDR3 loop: CASSSEKDRGSEQYF. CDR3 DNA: TGTGCCAGCAGCTCCGAAAAAGACAGGGGTTCCGAGCAGTACTTC.

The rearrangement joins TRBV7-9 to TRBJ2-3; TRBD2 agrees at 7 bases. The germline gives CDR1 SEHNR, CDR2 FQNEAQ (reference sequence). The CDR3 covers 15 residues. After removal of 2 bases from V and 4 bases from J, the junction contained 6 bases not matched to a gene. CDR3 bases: TGTGCCAGCAGCTTAACGAACGCGGGGGCAGATACGCAGTATTTT. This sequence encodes CASSLTNAGADTQYF.

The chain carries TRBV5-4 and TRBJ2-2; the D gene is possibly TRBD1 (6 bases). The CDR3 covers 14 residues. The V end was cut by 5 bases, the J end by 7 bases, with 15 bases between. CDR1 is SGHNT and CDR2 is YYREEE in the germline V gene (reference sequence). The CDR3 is CASRALQGGGELFF. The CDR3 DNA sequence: TGTGCCAGCAGAGCCTTACAAGGGGGCGGGGAGCTGTTTTTT.

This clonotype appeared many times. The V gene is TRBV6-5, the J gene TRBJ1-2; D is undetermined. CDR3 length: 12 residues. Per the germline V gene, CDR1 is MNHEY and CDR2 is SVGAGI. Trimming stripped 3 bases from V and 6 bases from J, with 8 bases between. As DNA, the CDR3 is TGTGCCAGCAGTTATGGGTGGGATGGCTACACCTTC. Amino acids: CASSYGWDGYTF.

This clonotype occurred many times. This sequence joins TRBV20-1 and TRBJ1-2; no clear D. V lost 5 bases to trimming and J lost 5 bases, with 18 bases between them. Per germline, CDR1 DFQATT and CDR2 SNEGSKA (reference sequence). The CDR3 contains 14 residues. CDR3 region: CSAGPLGPIYGYTF. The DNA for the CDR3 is TGCAGTGCTGGGCCGCTCGGACCGATTTATGGCTACACCTTC.

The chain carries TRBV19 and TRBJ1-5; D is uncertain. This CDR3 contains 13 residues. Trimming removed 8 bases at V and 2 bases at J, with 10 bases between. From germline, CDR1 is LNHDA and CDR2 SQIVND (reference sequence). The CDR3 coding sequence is TGTGCCAGTCGCCCATTTGGCAATCAGCCCCAGCATTTT. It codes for CASRPFGNQPQHF.

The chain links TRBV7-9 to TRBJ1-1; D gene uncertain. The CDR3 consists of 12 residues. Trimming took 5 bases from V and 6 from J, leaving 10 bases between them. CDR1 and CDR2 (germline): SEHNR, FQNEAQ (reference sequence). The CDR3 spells CASSPIPSEAFF. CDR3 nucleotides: TGTGCCAGCAGCCCCATACCCTCTGAAGCTTTCTTT.

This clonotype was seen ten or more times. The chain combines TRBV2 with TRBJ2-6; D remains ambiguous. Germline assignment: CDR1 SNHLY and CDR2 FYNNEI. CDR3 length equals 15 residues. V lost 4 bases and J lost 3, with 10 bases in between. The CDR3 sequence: CASSAGLGGANVLTF. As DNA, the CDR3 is TGTGCCAGCAGTGCCGGGTTGGGTGGGGCCAACGTCCTGACTTTC.

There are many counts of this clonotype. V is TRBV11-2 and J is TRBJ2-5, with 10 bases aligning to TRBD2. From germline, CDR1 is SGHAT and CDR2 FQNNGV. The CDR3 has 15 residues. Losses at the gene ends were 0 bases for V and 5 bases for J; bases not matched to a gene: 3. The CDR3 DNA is TGTGCCAGCAGCTTAGATCAAGCGGGAGGGGAGACCCAGTACTTC. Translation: CASSLDQAGGETQYF.

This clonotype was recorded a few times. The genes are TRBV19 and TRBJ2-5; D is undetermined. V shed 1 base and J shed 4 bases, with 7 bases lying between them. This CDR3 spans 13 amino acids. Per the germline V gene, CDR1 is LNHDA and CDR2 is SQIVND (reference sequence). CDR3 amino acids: CASSIVGRETQYF. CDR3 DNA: TGTGCCAGTAGTATAGTTGGTAGAGAGACCCAGTACTTC.

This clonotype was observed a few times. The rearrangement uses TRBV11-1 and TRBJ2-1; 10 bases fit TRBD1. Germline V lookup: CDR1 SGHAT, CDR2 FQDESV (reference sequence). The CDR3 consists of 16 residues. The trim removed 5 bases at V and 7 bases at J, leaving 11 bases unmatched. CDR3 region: CASSHMVPGQGNEQFF. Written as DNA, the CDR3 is TGTGCCAGCAGCCATATGGTACCGGGACAGGGGAATGAGCAGTTCTTC.

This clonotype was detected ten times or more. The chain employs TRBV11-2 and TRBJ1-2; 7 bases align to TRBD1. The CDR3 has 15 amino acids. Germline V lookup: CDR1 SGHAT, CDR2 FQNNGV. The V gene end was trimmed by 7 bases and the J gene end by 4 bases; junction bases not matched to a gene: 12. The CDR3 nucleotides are TGTGCCAGCACCACCGATTCCACAGGGGTCTATGGCTACACCTTC. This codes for CASTTDSTGVYGYTF.

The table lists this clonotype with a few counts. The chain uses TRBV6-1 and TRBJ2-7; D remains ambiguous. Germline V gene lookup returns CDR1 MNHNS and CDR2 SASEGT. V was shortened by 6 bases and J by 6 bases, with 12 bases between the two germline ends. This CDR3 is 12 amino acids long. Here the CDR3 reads CASSRTPSEQYF. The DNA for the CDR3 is TGTGCCAGCAGCCGGACCCCCTCCGAGCAGTACTTC.

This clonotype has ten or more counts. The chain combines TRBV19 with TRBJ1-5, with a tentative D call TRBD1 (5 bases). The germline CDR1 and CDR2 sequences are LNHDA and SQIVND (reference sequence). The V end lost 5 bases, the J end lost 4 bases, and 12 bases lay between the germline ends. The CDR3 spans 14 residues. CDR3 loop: CASSGAGWNQPQHF. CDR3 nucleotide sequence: TGTGCCAGTAGTGGAGCAGGGTGGAATCAGCCCCAGCATTTT. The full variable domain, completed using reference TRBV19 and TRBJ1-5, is DGGITQSPKYLFRKEGQNVTLSCEQNLNHDAMYWYRQDPGQGLRLIYYSQIVNDFQKGDIAEGYSVSREKKESFPLTVTSAQKNPTAFYLCASSGAGWNQPQHFGDGTRLSIL.

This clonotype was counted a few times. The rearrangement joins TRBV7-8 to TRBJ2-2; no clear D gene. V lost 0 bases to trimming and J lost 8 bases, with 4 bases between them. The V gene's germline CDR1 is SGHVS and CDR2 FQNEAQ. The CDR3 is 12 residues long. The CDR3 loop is CASSLAQGELFF. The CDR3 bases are TGTGCCAGCAGCTTAGCGCAAGGGGAGCTGTTTTTT.

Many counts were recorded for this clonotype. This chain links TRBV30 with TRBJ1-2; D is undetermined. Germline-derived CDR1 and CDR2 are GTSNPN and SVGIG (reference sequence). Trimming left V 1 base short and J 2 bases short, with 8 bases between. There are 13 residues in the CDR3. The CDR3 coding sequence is TGTGCCTGGAGTGAGGTGGGAAACTATGGCTACACCTTC. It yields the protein CAWSEVGNYGYTF.

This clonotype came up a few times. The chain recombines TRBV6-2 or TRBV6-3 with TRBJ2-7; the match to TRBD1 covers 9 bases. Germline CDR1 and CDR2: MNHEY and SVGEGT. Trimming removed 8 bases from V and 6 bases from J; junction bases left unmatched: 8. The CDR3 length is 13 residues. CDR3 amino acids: CASASGTGLEQYF. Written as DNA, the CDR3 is TGTGCCAGCGCTTCTGGGACAGGGCTCGAGCAGTACTTC.

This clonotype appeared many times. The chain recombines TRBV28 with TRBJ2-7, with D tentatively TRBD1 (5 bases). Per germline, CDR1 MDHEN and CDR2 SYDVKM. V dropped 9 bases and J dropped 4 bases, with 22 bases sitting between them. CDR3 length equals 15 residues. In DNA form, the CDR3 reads TGTGCCAGTCCTTTGTATAAGCAGGGCCGGTACGAGCAGTACTTC. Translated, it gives CASPLYKQGRYEQYF.

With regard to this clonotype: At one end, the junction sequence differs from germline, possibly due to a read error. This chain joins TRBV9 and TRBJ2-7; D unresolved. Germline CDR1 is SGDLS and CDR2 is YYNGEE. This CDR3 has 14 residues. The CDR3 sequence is CAGSVADSSYEQYF. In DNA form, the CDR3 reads TGTGCCGGCAGCGTCGCGGATAGCTCCTACGAGCAGTACTTC.

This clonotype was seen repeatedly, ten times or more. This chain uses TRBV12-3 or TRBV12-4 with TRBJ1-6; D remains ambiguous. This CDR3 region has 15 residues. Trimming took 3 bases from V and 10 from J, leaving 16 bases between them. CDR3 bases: TGTGCCAGCAGTTTGGTCGCTCCTGGCGGGTCACCCCTCCACTTT. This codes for CASSLVAPGGSPLHF.

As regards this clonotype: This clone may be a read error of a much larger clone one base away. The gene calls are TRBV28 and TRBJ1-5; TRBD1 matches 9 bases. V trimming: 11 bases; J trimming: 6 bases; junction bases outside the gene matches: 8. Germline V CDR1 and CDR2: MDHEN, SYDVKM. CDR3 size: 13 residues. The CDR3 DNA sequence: TGTGCCGGCACGACAGGGGGGAGTCAGCCCCAGCATTTT. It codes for CAGTTGGSQPQHF.

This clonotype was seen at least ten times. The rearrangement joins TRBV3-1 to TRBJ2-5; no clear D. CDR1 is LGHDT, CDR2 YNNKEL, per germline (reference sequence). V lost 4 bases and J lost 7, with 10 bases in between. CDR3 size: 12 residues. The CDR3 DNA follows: TGTGCCAGCAGCCCCACATGGGGGACCCAGTACTTC. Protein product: CASSPTWGTQYF.

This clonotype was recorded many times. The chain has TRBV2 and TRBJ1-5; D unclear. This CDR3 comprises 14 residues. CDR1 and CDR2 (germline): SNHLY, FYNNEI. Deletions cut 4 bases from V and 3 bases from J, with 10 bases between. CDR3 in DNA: TGTGCCAGCAGTGTCTCGCTGCTCAATCAGCCCCAGCATTTT. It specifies CASSVSLLNQPQHF.

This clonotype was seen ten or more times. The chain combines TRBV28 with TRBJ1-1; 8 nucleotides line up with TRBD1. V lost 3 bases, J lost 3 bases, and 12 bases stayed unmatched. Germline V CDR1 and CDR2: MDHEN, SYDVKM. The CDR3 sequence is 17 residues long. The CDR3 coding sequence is TGTGCCAGCAGTTTGGGGGGGACAGGCCCGCTGGACACTGAAGCTTTCTTT. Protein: CASSLGGTGPLDTEAFF.

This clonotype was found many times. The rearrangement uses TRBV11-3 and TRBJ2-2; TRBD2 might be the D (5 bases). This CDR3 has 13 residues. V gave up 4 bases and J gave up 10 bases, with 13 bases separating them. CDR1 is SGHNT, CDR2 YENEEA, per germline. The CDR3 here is CASSSPWRTELFF. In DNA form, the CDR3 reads TGTGCCAGCAGCTCCCCTTGGAGGACGGAGCTGTTTTTT. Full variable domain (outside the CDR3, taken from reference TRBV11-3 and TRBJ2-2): EAGVVQSPRYKIIEKKQPVAFWCNPISGHNTLYWYLQNLGQGPELLIRYENEEAVDDSQLPKDRFSAERLKGVDSTLKIQPAELGDSAVYLCASSSPWRTELFFGEGSRLTVL.

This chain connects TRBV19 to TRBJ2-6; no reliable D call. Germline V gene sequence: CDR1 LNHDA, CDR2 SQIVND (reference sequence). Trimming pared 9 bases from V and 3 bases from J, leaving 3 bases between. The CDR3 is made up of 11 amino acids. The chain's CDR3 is CASYGANVLTF. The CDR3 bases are TGTGCCAGCTATGGGGCCAACGTCCTGACTTTC.

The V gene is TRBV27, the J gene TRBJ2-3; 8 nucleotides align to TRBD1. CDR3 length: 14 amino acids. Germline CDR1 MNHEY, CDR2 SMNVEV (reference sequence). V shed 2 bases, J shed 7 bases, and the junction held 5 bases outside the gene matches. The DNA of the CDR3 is TGTGCCAGCAGTTTACGTTCAGGGGGCAATACGCAGTATTTT. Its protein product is CASSLRSGGNTQYF.

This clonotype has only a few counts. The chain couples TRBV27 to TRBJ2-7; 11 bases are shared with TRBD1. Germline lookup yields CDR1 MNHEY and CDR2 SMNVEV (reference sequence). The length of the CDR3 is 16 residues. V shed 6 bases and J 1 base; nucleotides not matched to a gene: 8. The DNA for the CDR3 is TGTGCCAGCAGCCTCGAGGGGGACAGGGGGTCCTACGAGCAGTACTTC. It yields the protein CASSLEGDRGSYEQYF.

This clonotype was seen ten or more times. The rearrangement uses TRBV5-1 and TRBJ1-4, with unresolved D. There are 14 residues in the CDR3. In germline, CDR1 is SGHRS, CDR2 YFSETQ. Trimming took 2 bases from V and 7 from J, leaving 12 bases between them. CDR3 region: CASSFRTRGEKLFF. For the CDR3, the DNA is TGCGCCAGCAGCTTTCGGACCCGAGGTGAAAAACTGTTTTTT.

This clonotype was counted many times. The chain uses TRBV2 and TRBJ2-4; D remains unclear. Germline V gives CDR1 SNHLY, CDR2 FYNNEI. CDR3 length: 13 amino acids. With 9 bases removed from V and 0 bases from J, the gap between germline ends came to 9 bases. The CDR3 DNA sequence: TGTGCCAGTATGTTCTCAGCCAAAAACATTCAGTACTTC. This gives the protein CASMFSAKNIQYF.

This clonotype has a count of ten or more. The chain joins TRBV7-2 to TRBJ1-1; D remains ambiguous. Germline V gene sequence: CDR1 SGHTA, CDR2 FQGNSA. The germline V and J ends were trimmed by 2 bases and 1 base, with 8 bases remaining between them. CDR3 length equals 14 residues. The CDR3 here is CASSLKDTNTEAFF. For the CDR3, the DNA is TGTGCCAGCAGCTTAAAAGACACGAACACTGAAGCTTTCTTT.